The 20 T cell receptor beta chains listed next were all sequenced from one sample in a study of a mutant IDH1 vaccine in newly diagnosed glioma. Sequencing used immunoSEQ multiplex PCR; TCRdb keeps in-frame clones, though not all of them. The sample has some 60,000 clones; around 87% are singletons. Indicated time point: week 23, last vaccination. All doses held 300 ug of mutant IDH1 20-mer peptide, with topical imiquimod. Their cognate antigens are unknown. The sequenced sample was PBMCs, obtained from a glioma patient whose treatment included an IDH1 peptide vaccine. The receptors originated from a man in his forties with glioma.

This clone was recorded once. This chain uses TRBV27 with TRBJ2-3; TRBD1 aligns across 8 bases. The CDR3 covers 14 residues. CDR1 and CDR2 (germline): MNHEY, SMNVEV (reference sequence). With 6 bases clipped from V and 3 bases from J, the junction kept 5 bases outside the gene matches. This CDR3 reads CASRDRVGTDTQYF. Here the CDR3 DNA reads TGTGCCAGCAGGGACAGGGTGGGGACAGATACGCAGTATTTT.

CDR3 protein: CASSLTDTQYF. DNA for the CDR3: TGTGCCAGCAGTTTGACAGATACGCAGTATTTT. The chain is built from TRBV28 and TRBJ2-3; D is uncertain. CDR1 and CDR2 from the germline V gene are MDHEN and SYDVKM. V was trimmed by 3 bases and J by 3 bases, leaving 1 base between them. This CDR3 contains 11 residues.

The table lists this clone with a count of one. The rearrangement joins TRBV7-8 to TRBJ1-5; no clear D gene. CDR1 and CDR2 (germline): SGHVS, FQNEAQ. The V gene lost 4 bases and the J gene lost 5 bases, with 9 bases spanning the gap. The CDR3 loop spans 13 amino acids. The DNA of the CDR3 is TGTGCCAGCAGCTGGATCGGGGATCAGCCCCAGCATTTT. Amino acids: CASSWIGDQPQHF.

This chain joins TRBV5-1 and TRBJ1-1; D is possibly TRBD1 (5 bases). Looked up from germline, CDR1 is SGHRS and CDR2 is YFSETQ. The V end lost 0 bases, the J end lost 5 bases, and 11 bases lay between the germline ends. There are 14 residues in the CDR3. CDR3 DNA sequence: TGCGCCAGCAGCTTGGTAGCTGGGGGGACTGAAGCTTTCTTT. Residues: CASSLVAGGTEAFF.

The rearrangement links TRBV5-4 to TRBJ2-4; tentatively, D is TRBD2 (6 bases). Between the trimmed V and J ends, which lost 4 bases and 0 bases, there was a span of 14 bases. Per the germline V gene, CDR1 is SGHNT and CDR2 is YYREEE (reference sequence). The CDR3 contains 16 residues. The CDR3 region has the DNA TGTGCCAGCAGCCCGGACTACCTACTAGCCAAAAACATTCAGTACTTC. This sequence encodes CASSPDYLLAKNIQYF.

V gene TRBV19 combines with J gene TRBJ2-7; either TRBD1 or TRBD2 may supply D (5 bases each). V lost 10 bases and J lost 6, with 19 bases in between. This CDR3 has 13 residues. Germline-derived CDR1 and CDR2 are LNHDA and SQIVND (reference sequence). CDR3 protein: CATPQGDGIEQYF. CDR3 bases: TGTGCCACCCCCCAAGGGGACGGGATCGAGCAGTACTTC.

The genes are TRBV25-1 and TRBJ2-4; D is undetermined. Trimming removed 4 bases from V and 7 bases from J, with 8 bases in between. This CDR3 contains 12 residues. Germline-derived CDR1 and CDR2 are MGHDK and SYGVNS. CDR3 sequence: CASSGGVNIQYF. The CDR3, as DNA: TGTGCCAGCAGTGGAGGAGTTAACATTCAGTACTTC.

The chain recombines TRBV11-2 with TRBJ2-1; TRBD2 might be the D (6 bases). Per germline, CDR1 SGHAT and CDR2 FQNNGV. The CDR3 runs to 15 residues. Trimming left V 5 bases short and J 0 bases short, with 11 bases between. CDR3 region: CASSQRGTSYNEQFF. The CDR3, as DNA: TGTGCCAGCAGCCAACGGGGGACCTCCTACAATGAGCAGTTCTTC.

V is TRBV6-5 and J is TRBJ2-7; 11 positions agree with TRBD2. J gave up 0 bases and V 4 bases, and 2 bases lay outside the gene matches. CDR1 is MNHEY and CDR2 is SVGAGI in the germline V gene. The CDR3 sequence is 15 residues long. The CDR3 DNA reads as TGTGCCAGCAGTTCCGGGACTAGCGGCTCCTACGAGCAGTACTTC. It codes for CASSSGTSGSYEQYF.

This chain links TRBV7-8 with TRBJ2-3, with D possibly TRBD2 on 6 matching bases. The CDR3 runs to 15 residues. V lost 6 bases and J 1 base, leaving 14 bases between the germline ends. Germline-derived CDR1 and CDR2 are SGHVS and FQNEAQ. CDR3 region: CASRGGIRGTDTQYF. DNA of the CDR3: TGTGCCAGCAGAGGAGGGATCCGGGGCACAGATACGCAGTATTTT.

This clone was counted a few times. The V and J genes are TRBV2 and TRBJ1-1; D call uncertain. This CDR3 contains 13 residues. The germline V gene encodes CDR1 SNHLY and CDR2 FYNNEI. Trimming cost V 8 bases and J 1 base, with 11 bases left between them. This CDR3 reads CASLEDGNTEAFF. The DNA of the CDR3 is TGTGCCAGCCTTGAGGATGGGAACACTGAAGCTTTCTTT.

The V call is TRBV19, the J call TRBJ2-1, with TRBD1 identical over 7 bases. Germline CDR1 is LNHDA and CDR2 is SQIVND (reference sequence). This CDR3 has 16 residues. J gave up 0 bases and V 6 bases, and 8 bases lay outside the gene matches. This CDR3 reads CASRGTAESSYNEQFF. As DNA, the CDR3 is TGTGCCAGTAGGGGGACAGCCGAGAGCTCCTACAATGAGCAGTTCTTC.

The gene calls are TRBV2 and TRBJ2-7; 8 bases match TRBD2. The CDR3 loop spans 14 amino acids. Losses at the gene ends were 8 bases for V and 3 bases for J; bases not matched to a gene: 9. Germline CDR1 is SNHLY and CDR2 is FYNNEI. This CDR3 reads CASASGGKNYEQYF. DNA of the CDR3: TGTGCCAGCGCAAGCGGGGGTAAGAACTACGAGCAGTACTTC. The whole variable domain, filled in from reference TRBV2 and TRBJ2-7, reads EPEVTQTPSHQVTQMGQEVILRCVPISNHLYFYWYRQILGQKVEFLVSFYNNEISEKSEIFDDQFSVERPDGSNFTLKIRSTKLEDSAMYFCASASGGKNYEQYFGPGTRLTVT.

A few counts support this clone. J is TRBJ2-1 and V is TRBV14, with 10 nucleotides matching TRBD2. Germline V lookup: CDR1 SGHDN, CDR2 FVKESK. V trimming: 6 bases; J trimming: 9 bases; junction bases outside the gene matches: 5. This CDR3 contains 13 residues. CDR3 DNA: TGTGCCAGCAGACAAACTAGCGGGATTGAGCAGTTCTTC. This gives the protein CASRQTSGIEQFF.

This chain uses TRBV4-1 with TRBJ1-4; tentatively, D is TRBD1 (5 bases). Germline loops: CDR1 MGHRA, CDR2 YSYEKL. This CDR3 comprises 16 residues. V was trimmed by 6 bases and J by 0 bases, leaving 14 bases between them. CDR3 sequence (DNA): TGCGCCAGCAGACATCCCGACAGATCAACTAATGAAAAACTGTTTTTT. Translated: CASRHPDRSTNEKLFF.

This clone was detected a few times. This sequence joins TRBV5-5 and TRBJ1-1, with D perhaps matching TRBD1 (5 bases). CDR3 size: 14 residues. Germline V gene data show CDR1 as SGHKS and CDR2 as YYEKEE (reference sequence). Trimming took off 0 bases at V and 5 bases at J, with 11 bases between the two ends. The CDR3 here is CASSLGGGGTEAFF. The CDR3 DNA reads as TGTGCCAGCAGCTTGGGTGGGGGAGGGACTGAAGCTTTCTTT.

V and J are TRBV19 and TRBJ1-4; TRBD1 matches 7 bases. V shed 6 bases, J shed 8 bases, and the junction held 9 bases outside the gene matches. The CDR3 consists of 14 residues. Looked up from germline, CDR1 is LNHDA and CDR2 is SQIVND (reference sequence). In DNA form, the CDR3 reads TGTGCCAGTAGGGATACAGGGGAGGGCGAAAAACTGTTTTTT. As protein: CASRDTGEGEKLFF.

This chain links TRBV5-6 with TRBJ2-7; either TRBD1 or TRBD2 may supply D (5 bases each). The CDR3 runs 13 residues. V was trimmed by 0 bases and J by 4 bases, leaving 8 bases between them. CDR1 SGHDT and CDR2 YYEEEE come from the germline V gene. This CDR3 is CASSLGGGYEQYF. The CDR3 bases are TGTGCCAGCAGCTTGGGTGGGGGTTACGAGCAGTACTTC.

The rearrangement joins TRBV12-5 to TRBJ2-5; D is unclear. The CDR3 is made up of 15 amino acids. Germline CDR1 is LGHNT and CDR2 is FRNRAP. Trimming stripped 1 base from V and 2 bases from J, with 11 bases between. DNA for the CDR3: TGTGCTAGTGGTTTGGGACAAGCTCCACAAGAGACCCAGTACTTC. Translating it yields CASGLGQAPQETQYF.

The rearrangement uses TRBV19 and TRBJ1-1; 12 bases map to TRBD1. The J segment lost 4 bases and the V segment lost 7 bases, leaving 7 bases of the junction unmatched. The CDR3 runs to 15 residues. Germline-derived CDR1 and CDR2 are LNHDA and SQIVND (reference sequence). CDR3 sequence reads: CASTPGGQGATEAFF. The CDR3 nucleotides are TGTGCCAGTACCCCGGGGGGACAGGGGGCCACTGAAGCTTTCTTT.